One sample yielded the 22 T cell receptor beta chains listed below, sequenced in a study of T cell changes during pregnancy in multiple sclerosis. Clones were read by immunoSEQ multiplex PCR, and TCRdb kept only the in-frame ones, dropping some. The sample lists around 70,000 clones, about 92% occurring once. Sequenced here: peripheral blood, sampled before pregnancy. The receptors stem from a female donor with multiple sclerosis, enrolled in a pregnancy study.

This clone was seen once. The rearrangement links TRBV4-3 to TRBJ1-2; the match to TRBD1 covers 8 bases. V lost 3 bases to trimming and J lost 5 bases; unmatched junction nucleotides: 14. This CDR3 region has 17 residues. Germline V CDR1 and CDR2: LGHNA, YSLEER. Here the CDR3 reads CASSHGLGTGGLYGYTF. The CDR3, as DNA: TGCGCCAGCAGCCATGGACTGGGCACAGGGGGATTGTATGGCTACACCTTC.

This clone was picked up one time. V and J are TRBV30 and TRBJ2-7; 10 nucleotides align to TRBD1. This CDR3 is built from 13 residues. The V gene's germline CDR1 is GTSNPN and CDR2 SVGIG (reference sequence). Germline trimming cut 3 bases from V and 6 bases from J; bases unmatched to any gene: 5. The CDR3 reads CAWSRDRGSEQYF. The CDR3 DNA follows: TGTGCCTGGAGCCGGGACAGGGGATCCGAGCAGTACTTC.

The chain employs TRBV9 and TRBJ1-3, with 10 bases identical to TRBD1. CDR1 is SGDLS, CDR2 YYNGEE, per germline. V was clipped by 0 bases and J by 5 bases; unmatched bases: 8. The CDR3 covers 17 residues. CDR3 nucleotides: TGTGCCAGCAGCGTAGAAACCGGGACAGGGGCGAGAAACACCATATATTTT. This gives the protein CASSVETGTGARNTIYF.

This clone was detected once. The rearrangement links TRBV6-6 to TRBJ2-6; D is uncertain. This CDR3 is built from 15 residues. V was pared by 4 bases and J by 9 bases, with 16 bases between. Germline lookup yields CDR1 MNHNY and CDR2 SVGAGI (reference sequence). CDR3 amino acids: CASSSAVRVGNVLTF. DNA of the CDR3: TGTGCCAGCAGTTCCGCGGTCCGGGTCGGCAACGTCCTGACTTTC.

This chain links TRBV5-1 with TRBJ1-1; perhaps TRBD1 as D (5 bases). The ends were cut back, 3 bases at V and 8 bases at J, with 17 bases in the middle. The CDR3 is made up of 14 amino acids. Germline assignment: CDR1 SGHRS and CDR2 YFSETQ. CDR3 sequence reads: CASSSSGTGGEAFF. The CDR3 coding sequence is TGCGCCAGCAGCTCATCAGGGACGGGGGGGGAAGCTTTCTTT.

V and J are TRBV4-2 and TRBJ1-2; no clear D gene. Trimming stripped 4 bases from V and 4 bases from J, with 13 bases between. The CDR3 is 14 amino acids. Germline V CDR1 and CDR2: LGHNA, YNFKEQ. CDR3 sequence reads: CASSPPGGGYGYTF. In DNA form, the CDR3 reads TGTGCCAGCAGCCCCCCGGGTGGAGGCTATGGCTACACCTTC.

The chain is built from TRBV15 and TRBJ1-5, with D perhaps matching TRBD1 (6 bases). Germline-derived CDR1 and CDR2 are LNHNV and YYDKDF (reference sequence). The V end lost 2 bases, the J end lost 1 base, and 12 bases lay between the germline ends. The CDR3 is 16 residues long. The CDR3 is CATSRKGVGSNQPQHF. CDR3 sequence (DNA): TGTGCCACCAGCAGAAAGGGGGTGGGGAGCAATCAGCCCCAGCATTTT.

The CDR3 protein is CASSPSGSGNEQFF. The CDR3 DNA reads TGTGCCAGCAGCCCAAGCGGATCGGGGAATGAGCAGTTCTTC. The gene calls are TRBV25-1 and TRBJ2-1; a possible D gene is TRBD2 (5 bases). CDR1 and CDR2 from the germline V gene are MGHDK and SYGVNS. Trimming removed 6 bases from V and 7 bases from J, with 16 bases in between. The length of the CDR3 is 14 residues.

The rearrangement links TRBV5-5 to TRBJ2-3; 7 nucleotides agree with TRBD2. CDR3 size: 14 residues. Trimming cost V 0 bases and J 10 bases; bases outside gene matches: 8. The germline V gene encodes CDR1 SGHKS and CDR2 YYEKEE (reference sequence). The CDR3 coding sequence is TGTGCCAGCAGCTTGGGGCGGGAGACCGTCCCGCAGTATTTT. Its protein product is CASSLGRETVPQYF.

The rearrangement uses TRBV6-4 and TRBJ2-5, with D possibly TRBD2 on 5 matching bases. Trimming took off 3 bases at V and 3 bases at J, with 8 bases between the two ends. CDR3 size: 13 residues. Germline loops: CDR1 MRHNA, CDR2 SNTAGT. CDR3 protein: CASSERAEETQYF. In DNA form, the CDR3 reads TGTGCCAGCAGTGAACGAGCGGAAGAGACCCAGTACTTC.

V and J are TRBV6-4 and TRBJ1-6; TRBD1 aligns across 8 bases. J lost 10 bases, V lost 0 bases, and 2 bases had no gene match. The CDR3 is 14 amino acids. CDR1 and CDR2 (germline): MRHNA, SNTAGT. CDR3 in DNA: TGTGCCAGCAGTGACTCTTCAGGGGGCTCACCCCTCCACTTT. Its translation: CASSDSSGGSPLHF.

This sequence joins TRBV5-4 and TRBJ2-3; D is possibly TRBD1 (6 bases). Trimming left V 1 base short and J 5 bases short, with 11 bases between. The CDR3 is made up of 14 amino acids. Per germline, CDR1 SGHNT and CDR2 YYREEE (reference sequence). The chain's CDR3 is CASSLLTGLDTQYF. The CDR3 DNA reads TGTGCCAGCAGCTTGTTGACAGGATTAGATACGCAGTATTTT.

The sample holds one count of this clone. The V and J genes are TRBV7-2 and TRBJ2-7; 8 bases are a match to TRBD2. This CDR3 contains 12 residues. Losses at the gene ends were 11 bases for V and 5 bases for J; bases not matched to a gene: 8. CDR1 and CDR2 (germline): SGHTA, FQGNSA. CDR3 DNA: TGTGCCTTGGGCCTAGCGGGTCACGAGCAGTACTTC. It codes for CALGLAGHEQYF.

About this clone itself: The junction and the germline gene differ at one end; a read error may be behind it. The chain uses TRBV5-1 and TRBJ2-2; D is possibly TRBD2 (6 bases). The CDR3 extends over 15 amino acids. Germline V gene data show CDR1 as SGHRS and CDR2 as YFSETQ. The CDR3 region is CASSLSTVVTGGLFF. CDR3 DNA: TGCGCCAGCAGCTTGAGTACGGTAGTCACCGGGGGGCTGTTTTTT.

This chain connects TRBV4-3 to TRBJ1-5; TRBD1 matches at 7 bases. Germline V lookup: CDR1 LGHNA, CDR2 YSLEER. CDR3 length equals 17 residues. J was trimmed by 2 bases and V by 0 bases; bases with no gene match: 7. The DNA for the CDR3 is TGCGCCAGCAGCCAAGATTGGCCAGGGGGAGGCAATCAGCCCCAGCATTTT. Protein product: CASSQDWPGGGNQPQHF.

J is TRBJ2-5 and V is TRBV5-1, with no clear D. The CDR3 covers 14 residues. Trimming took off 2 bases at V and 8 bases at J, with 16 bases between the two ends. Germline values: CDR1 SGHRS, CDR2 YFSETQ. The CDR3 DNA is TGCGCCAGCAGCTTTGAGGATTACCAAGGTACCCAGTACTTC. Encoded protein: CASSFEDYQGTQYF.

CDR3 nucleotide sequence: TGCAGCGTCTTGAAGGCCGGGACAGGGCCAGATACGCAGTATTTT. Its protein product is CSVLKAGTGPDTQYF. The rearrangement uses TRBV29-1 and TRBJ2-3, with 9 bases identical to TRBD1. The J segment lost 4 bases and the V segment lost 6 bases, leaving 11 bases of the junction unmatched. This CDR3 is built from 15 residues. Germline V gene sequence: CDR1 SQVTM, CDR2 ANQGSEA.

The chain uses TRBV4-2 and TRBJ1-1, with D possibly matching TRBD1 (5 bases). Trimming took 4 bases from V and 2 from J, leaving 14 bases between them. The CDR3 contains 15 residues. Germline values: CDR1 LGHNA, CDR2 YNFKEQ. The CDR3: CASSPLQRGNTEAFF. CDR3 in DNA: TGTGCCAGCAGCCCACTCCAAAGGGGAAACACTGAAGCTTTCTTT.

The V call is TRBV5-1, the J call TRBJ2-7, with TRBD2 matching 9 bases. From germline, CDR1 is SGHRS and CDR2 YFSETQ. V was pared by 4 bases and J by 4 bases, with 9 bases of the junction left unmatched. CDR3 length: 15 residues. CDR3 protein: CASSEGGLATYEQYF. The CDR3 DNA follows: TGCGCCAGCAGCGAAGGAGGACTAGCGACATACGAGCAGTACTTC.

Notes on this clone: An end of the junction does not agree with germline; a read error may underlie this. The rearrangement joins TRBV19 to TRBJ2-2, with 9 bases matching TRBD1. This CDR3 has 18 residues. Germline assignment: CDR1 LNHDA and CDR2 SQIVND (reference sequence). For the CDR3, the DNA is TGTGCCAGTAGTGTTTCAGGCCCCGGGACAGGGAACCCCGGGGAGCTGTTTTTT. This encodes CASSVSGPGTGNPGELFF.

V usage is TRBV28 and J usage is TRBJ2-1; 9 bases agree with TRBD2. The CDR3 extends over 15 amino acids. Trimming cost V 6 bases and J 3 bases; bases outside gene matches: 6. Per the germline V gene, CDR1 is MDHEN and CDR2 is SYDVKM. The CDR3: CASRPLAGFYNEQFF. CDR3 DNA sequence: TGTGCCAGCAGGCCTCTAGCGGGGTTCTACAATGAGCAGTTCTTC.

V usage is TRBV6-6 and J usage is TRBJ1-5; D may be TRBD1 (6 bases). Germline V gene lookup returns CDR1 MNHNY and CDR2 SVGAGI (reference sequence). The germline V and J ends were trimmed by 7 bases and 6 bases, with 19 bases remaining between them. The CDR3 has 15 residues. CDR3 DNA: TGTGCCAGCATACGACAACAGGGATTCTTTCAGCCCCAGCATTTT. This codes for CASIRQQGFFQPQHF.